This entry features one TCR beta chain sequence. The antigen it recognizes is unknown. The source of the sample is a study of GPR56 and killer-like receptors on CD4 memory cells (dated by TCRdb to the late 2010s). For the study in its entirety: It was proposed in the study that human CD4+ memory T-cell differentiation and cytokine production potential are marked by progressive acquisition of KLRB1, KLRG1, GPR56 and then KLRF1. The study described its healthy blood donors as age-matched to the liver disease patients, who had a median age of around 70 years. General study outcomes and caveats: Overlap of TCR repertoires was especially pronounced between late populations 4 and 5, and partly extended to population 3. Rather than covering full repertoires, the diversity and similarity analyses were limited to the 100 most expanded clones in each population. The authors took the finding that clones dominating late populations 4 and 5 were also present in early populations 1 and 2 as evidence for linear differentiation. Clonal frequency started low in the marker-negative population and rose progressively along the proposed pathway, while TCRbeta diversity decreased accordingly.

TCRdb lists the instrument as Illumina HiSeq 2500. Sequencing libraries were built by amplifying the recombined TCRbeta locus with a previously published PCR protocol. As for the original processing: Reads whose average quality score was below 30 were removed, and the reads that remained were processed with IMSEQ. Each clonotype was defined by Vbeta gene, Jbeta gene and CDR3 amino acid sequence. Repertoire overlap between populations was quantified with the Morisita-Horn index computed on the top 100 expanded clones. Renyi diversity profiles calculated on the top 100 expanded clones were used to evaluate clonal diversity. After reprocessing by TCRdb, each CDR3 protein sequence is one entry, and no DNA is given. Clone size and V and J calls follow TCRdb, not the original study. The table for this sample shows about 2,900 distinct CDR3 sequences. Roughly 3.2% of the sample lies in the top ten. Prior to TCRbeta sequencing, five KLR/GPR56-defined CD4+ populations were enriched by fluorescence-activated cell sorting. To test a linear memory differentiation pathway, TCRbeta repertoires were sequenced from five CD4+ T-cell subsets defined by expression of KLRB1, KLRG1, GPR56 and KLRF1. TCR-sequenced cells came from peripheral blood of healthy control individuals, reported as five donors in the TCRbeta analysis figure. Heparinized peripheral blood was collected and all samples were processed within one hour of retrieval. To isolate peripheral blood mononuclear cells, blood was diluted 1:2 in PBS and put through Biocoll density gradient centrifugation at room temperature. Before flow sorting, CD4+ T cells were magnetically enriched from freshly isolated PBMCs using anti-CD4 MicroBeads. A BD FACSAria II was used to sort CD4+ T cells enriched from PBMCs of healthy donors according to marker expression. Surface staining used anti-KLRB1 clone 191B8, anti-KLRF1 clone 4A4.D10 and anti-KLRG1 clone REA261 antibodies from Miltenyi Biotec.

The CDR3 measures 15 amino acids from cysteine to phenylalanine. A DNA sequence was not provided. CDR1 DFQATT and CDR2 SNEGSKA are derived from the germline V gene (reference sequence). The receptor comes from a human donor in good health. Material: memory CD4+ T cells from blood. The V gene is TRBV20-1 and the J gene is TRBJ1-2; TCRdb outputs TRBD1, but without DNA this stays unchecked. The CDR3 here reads CSARDEGGLVYGYTF.